Reported below is one T cell receptor (beta chain). The antigen it recognizes is unknown. Within one base of it there is no much larger clone, and no base qualities were kept. The donors were healthy, HIV-negative adults who had no recently reported acute infections or vaccinations. Every donor was a Caucasian adult residing in Nashville, Tennessee, USA. CD4+ T cells were enriched by magnetic negative selection; naive cells were then positively selected on CD45RA, and the negative fraction formed the memory subset. Blood was collected by leukapheresis, and PBMCs were isolated by Ficoll-Histopaque density gradient centrifugation and then cryopreserved in liquid nitrogen vapor phase. Analytical flow cytometry was used to check the purity and quantity of each magnetically sorted T cell population. Genomic DNA was isolated from each sorted fraction and quantified by UV absorbance on a Nanodrop 2000c.

Using the deep immunoSEQ assay, multiplex PCR amplified TCR CDR3 regions from genomic DNA. Genomic DNA extracted from each cell subset was distributed evenly over all wells of several immunoSEQ 96-well plates, and each plate served as one replicate. For sorted subsets, around 0.2 ug of genomic DNA, equivalent to 25,000 to 35,000 T cell genomes, went into each replicate PCR. Purified libraries were measured with a Qubit 3.0 fluorometer, size-checked on a Bioanalyzer 2100, and measured again with the KAPA Library Quantification kit. Every immunoSEQ 96-well plate was sequenced on a separate single-read 150-cycle Illumina NextSeq 550 flow cell. The authors processed their data as follows. Because the immunoSEQ output held only junctional sequences and lacked quality scores, the filtering could not match the filtering applied to full-length reads. Sequences were annotated with PyIR, a Python wrapper for IgBLAST v1.9, using IMGT germline references to assign V/J genes and CDR3. Any read was removed if the V/J assignment was weak (E-value above 1e-6), the CDR3 was missing, or the read contained stop codons, out-of-frame junctions, or ambiguous translated residues. V3J clonotypes were defined as sequences sharing an identical inferred V gene, J gene, and CDR3 amino acid sequence. To compute the percentage overlap between repertoires, the number of shared unique clonotypes was divided by the size of the smaller repertoire. Repertoire richness was assessed with RTK rarefaction, the Chao1 estimator, and Recon v2.1 estimates of unobserved clonotypes. Generation probabilities for all TCRbeta clonotypes obtained by the gDNA method from several donors were computed using OLGA. The table comes from immuneACCESS by way of TCRdb, which keeps in-frame sequences with V and J called. Part of the clones is missing from these tables; in studies checked, under half for an unresolved V gene and the rest for unknown reasons. The D gene and trimming were derived from the DNA, and the V and J assignments and clone size from that table. This sample has 2 million to 3 million clones in its table, and 93% of those were observed once. The top ten constitute around 0.4% of the sample.

This sample is part of a study of shared clonotypes between healthy human individuals (dated by TCRdb to the early 2020s). A note on the overall study: Three men and a couple of women, aged 18 to 49 years, made up the cohort. To increase sequencing depth and limit assay-specific biases, TCR repertoire library preparation and sequencing were carried out by different laboratories using diverse techniques. To estimate repertoire size and how much clonotype sharing occurs between individuals, the study deeply sequenced the blood TCR repertoires of roughly 5 healthy adults. Per donor, three plates each were used for CD4 naive and CD4 memory, two for CD8 naive, and one for CD8 memory. Per donor, leukapheresis produced somewhere between about 0.9 and 10 billion PBMCs. What the study reported, not specific to this receptor: Pairwise subsampling led to the expectation that sequencing depth would affect the degree of clonotype sharing among donors. Even with the large sequencing depth, rarefaction of the sorted-subset datasets indicated that sequencing was incomplete. Sharing across a few donors was observed for about 5% of naive CD4, over 3% of naive CD8, over 2% of memory CD4, and about 0.38% of memory CD8 clonotypes. Because the study included only a small number of donors, the genetic and exposure-history diversity represented was limited. Sampling was restricted to blood, and TCR repertoires in tissue are likely to differ from TCR repertoires in blood. Larger estimated clonotype richness was generally found for naive subsets than for memory subsets. Higher generation probabilities were observed for clonotypes shared by all four sorted-subset donors than for non-shared clonotypes.

The CDR3, cysteine through phenylalanine, is 16 amino acids long. Only the CDR3 DNA is retained, 48 bases long and in frame from the first base. CDR1 MNHEY and CDR2 SVGAGI were looked up in the germline V gene. The V end loses 2 bases and the J end loses 4 bases, and a stretch of 17 bases separates them. Specimen: naive CD4+ T cells from PBMCs. The cell subset or site label corresponds to: CD45RA+ positively selected. The rearranged chain carries TRBV6-5 and TRBJ1-2, with the D gene uncertain. The sequence derives from a man aged 18 to 29 in good health. Some clones in this sample may be carry-over from other donors' samples. The DNA is as follows: TGTGCCAGCAGTTACGACTACCTGGCCGCTAGCTATGGCTACACCTTC. Its product reads: CASSYDYLAASYGYTF.